This T cell receptor (beta chain) was sequenced during a study of blood T cell repertoires in COVID-19. The CDR3 loop spans 16 amino acids. The germline V and J ends were trimmed by 2 bases and 0 bases, with 14 bases remaining between them. Germline V lookup: CDR1 SGHRS, CDR2 YFSETQ. The table came from immunoSEQ multiplex PCR; TCRdb's copy has only in-frame clones and leaves some out. The sample has 130,000 or so clones; 75% to 90% are singletons. The V call is TRBV5-1, the J call TRBJ2-5, with D perhaps TRBD2 (7 bases). Sequenced material: peripheral blood. The source of this sequence is a man in his fifties or sixties with active or convalescent COVID-19. The CDR3 here is CASSFDKGGYQETQYF. CDR3 in DNA: TGCGCCAGCAGCTTCGACAAGGGGGGGTACCAAGAGACCCAGTACTTC.